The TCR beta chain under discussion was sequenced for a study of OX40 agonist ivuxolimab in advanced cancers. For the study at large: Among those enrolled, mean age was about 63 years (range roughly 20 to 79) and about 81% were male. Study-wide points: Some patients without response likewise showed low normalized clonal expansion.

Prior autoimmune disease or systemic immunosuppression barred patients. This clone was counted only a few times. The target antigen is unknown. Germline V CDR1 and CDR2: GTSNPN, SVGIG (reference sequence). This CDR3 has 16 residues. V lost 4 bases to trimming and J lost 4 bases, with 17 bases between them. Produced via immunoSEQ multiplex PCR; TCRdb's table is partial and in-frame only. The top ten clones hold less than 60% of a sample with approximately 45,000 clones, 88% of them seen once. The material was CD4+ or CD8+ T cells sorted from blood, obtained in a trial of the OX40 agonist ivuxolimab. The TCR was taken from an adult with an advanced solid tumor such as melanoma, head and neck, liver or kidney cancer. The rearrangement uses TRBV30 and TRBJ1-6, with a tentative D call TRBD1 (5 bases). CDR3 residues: CAWKRVRGDYNSPLHF. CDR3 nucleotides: TGTGCCTGGAAGCGTGTGAGGGGCGATTATAATTCACCCCTCCACTTT.